These T cell receptor beta chains were read from a single sample in a study of glioma-infiltrating T cells after dendritic cell vaccination. Assay: immunoSEQ multiplex PCR; the TCRdb copy retains only in-frame clones and omits some. This sample has approximately 100,000 clones, with approximately 80% found just once. The source was blood, collected before dendritic cell vaccination. The receptors stem from a human donor with glioblastoma. Each CDR3 is given with its conserved first and last residue. The D gene is left open where the match is weak. The size entry is marked missing in some rows and otherwise reads once, few, many or a size class.

d_call	j_call	clone_size	cdr3_length	v_call	cdr3_nt	cdr3_aa
.	TRBJ2-7	.	14	TRBV10-3	TGTGCCATCAGTGAAAGCCCGGGGACCTACGAGCAGTACTTC	CAISESPGTYEQYF
TRBD2	TRBJ2-3	.	12	TRBV27	TGTGCCAGCGGGACTAGCGGAGATACGCAGTATTTT	CASGTSGDTQYF
.	TRBJ2-1	.	14	TRBV28	TGTGCCAGCAGTTTACCGGGAGTGGACAATGAGCAGTTCTTC	CASSLPGVDNEQFF
TRBD2	TRBJ2-5	.	16	TRBV5-1	TGCGCCAGCAGCTTGGAGGCTAGCGGGGGAGCGGAGACCCAGTACTTC	CASSLEASGGAETQYF
TRBD1	TRBJ2-2	.	15	TRBV29-1	TGCAGCGTTAAAACACCGGGACAGGGATCCGGGGAGCTGTTTTTT	CSVKTPGQGSGELFF
.	TRBJ2-7	.	14	TRBV7-8	TGTGCCAGCAGCTTAGGGTTACAGGGTTACGAGCAGTACTTC	CASSLGLQGYEQYF
.	TRBJ2-1	.	17	TRBV11-3	TGTGCCAGCAGCTCCCGGAGCGGTAGGGCAATCTACAATGAGCAGTTCTTC	CASSSRSGRAIYNEQFF
TRBD2	TRBJ2-1	.	17	TRBV5-1	TGCGCCAGCAGCTTGGGTAGCGGGGCCACCGCCTACAATGAGCAGTTCTTC	CASSLGSGATAYNEQFF
.	TRBJ2-3	once	17	TRBV9	TGTGCCAGCAGCCCTCGAGGGAGTAGTCGTAGCACAGATACGCAGTATTTT	CASSPRGSSRSTDTQYF
.	TRBJ2-7	.	14	TRBV28	TGTGCCAGCAGTTTAGAAGGGGGTAGGTACGAGCAGTACTTC	CASSLEGGRYEQYF
.	TRBJ2-2	.	15	TRBV27	TGTGCCAGCAGCGGACAAAACCGGGACACCGGGGAGCTGTTTTTT	CASSGQNRDTGELFF
TRBD1	TRBJ1-5	.	14	TRBV11-2	TGTGCCAGCAGAGGGACAGAGGGCAATCAGCCCCAGCATTTT	CASRGTEGNQPQHF
.	TRBJ2-1	few	13	TRBV6-1	TGTGCCAGCAGGGCACCTAGCAGAAATGAGCAGTTCTTC	CASRAPSRNEQFF
TRBD1	TRBJ2-7	.	19	TRBV28	TGTGCCAGCATCTACTCCGGGACAGGGAAGTCGGCTGTCGTTTACGAGCAGTACTTC	CASIYSGTGKSAVVYEQYF
.	TRBJ1-4	.	18	TRBV4-1	TGCGCCAGCAGCCAAGTGGACATGGGGTTTTCGCGTAATGAAAAACTGTTTTTT	CASSQVDMGFSRNEKLFF
.	TRBJ1-6	.	14	TRBV5-1	TGCGCCAGCAGCTTACAGGGTCGGCCTTCACCCCTCCACTTT	CASSLQGRPSPLHF
.	TRBJ2-1	once	12	TRBV28	TGTGCCAGCAGTTTCCTCCCGGGTAGGCAGTTCTTC	CASSFLPGRQFF
.	TRBJ1-3	many	12	TRBV6-1	TGTGCCAGCAGTGCAGGGGCCTACACCATATATTTT	CASSAGAYTIYF
.	TRBJ1-1	.	15	TRBV9	TGTGCCAGCAGCGTAGAGGCAGGGGTGAACACTGAAGCTTTCTTT	CASSVEAGVNTEAFF
TRBD2	TRBJ2-7	few	13	TRBV29-1	TGCAGCGTGCGACTAGCGGGGGGGGTTGAGCAGTACTTC	CSVRLAGGVEQYF
.	TRBJ2-3	.	14	TRBV15	TGTGCCACCAGCCGCCGACAGGATTTGGATACGCAGTATTTT	CATSRRQDLDTQYF
.	TRBJ1-2	.	15	TRBV10-3	TGTGCCATCAGTGAGTCGAGGTTGCCAGGGTATGGCTACACCTTC	CAISESRLPGYGYTF
.	TRBJ1-1	.	16	TRBV18	TGTGCCAGCTCACCAAATTCGGGACAAAGGAACACTGAAGCTTTCTTT	CASSPNSGQRNTEAFF
TRBD2	TRBJ2-7	.	15	TRBV19	TGTGCCAGTAGTTCAACTAGCGGGAAAGCCTACGAGCAGTACTTC	CASSSTSGKAYEQYF
.	TRBJ1-3	few	15	TRBV12-1	TGTGCCAGCAGCCCCGGTAAGTTGGCTGGAAACACCATATATTTT	CASSPGKLAGNTIYF
.	TRBJ1-4	.	16	TRBV12-5	TGTGCTAGTGGTCCCGGACAGTTTCTAACTAATGAAAAACTGTTTTTT	CASGPGQFLTNEKLFF
TRBD2	TRBJ2-5	.	15	TRBV5-1	TGCGCCAGCAGCTTGGGGACTAGCGTTCGGGAGACCCAGTACTTC	CASSLGTSVRETQYF
.	TRBJ2-1	.	12	TRBV19	TGTGCCAGTAGTTTCGGGTACAATGAGCAGTTCTTC	CASSFGYNEQFF
.	TRBJ1-2	.	16	TRBV5-1	TGCGCCAGCAGCTTGGGCAGCCTAGGCGTGGACTATGGCTACACCTTC	CASSLGSLGVDYGYTF
TRBD1	TRBJ2-5	.	12	TRBV30	TGTGCCTGGACATTAGGACAGGCTACCCAGTACTTC	CAWTLGQATQYF